Listed below are T cell receptor beta chains from one sample, sequenced in a study of cytomegalovirus exposure and HLA in healthy donors. Profiled with immunoSEQ multiplex PCR; TCRdb holds only in-frame clones, not every one. The data show about 330,000 clones, approximately 86% seen once. Material for sequencing was PBMCs. All receptors derive from a woman aged 25-40 years in good health and CMV-seropositive. Both conserved end residues are part of each CDR3. Fields, in order: CDR3 protein, CDR3 DNA, J gene, clone size, D gene, V gene. A D gene is named only where the DNA matches it firmly. Only part of the rows carry a size: once, few, many, or a class if the clone is expanded.

CDR3aa: CAGSTDYGYTF
CDR3nt: TGTGCCGGTTCAACGGATTATGGCTACACCTTC
j_gene: TRBJ1-2
abundance: few
d_gene: NA
v_gene: TRBV30

CDR3aa: CASSLHQNTEAFF
CDR3nt: TGTGCCAGCAGCTTACACCAGAACACTGAAGCTTTCTTT
j_gene: TRBJ1-1
abundance: NA
d_gene: NA
v_gene: TRBV7-3

CDR3aa: CASSVEGAKYSEAFF
CDR3nt: TGTGCCAGCAGCGTTGAGGGGGCAAAGTATAGTGAAGCTTTCTTT
j_gene: TRBJ1-1
abundance: NA
d_gene: TRBD1
v_gene: TRBV9

CDR3aa: CASSWIQGNTEAFF
CDR3nt: TGTGCCAGCAGTTGGATACAGGGGAACACTGAAGCTTTCTTT
j_gene: TRBJ1-1
abundance: few
d_gene: NA
v_gene: TRBV28

CDR3aa: CAWSFLARNEQFF
CDR3nt: TGTGCCTGGAGTTTTCTAGCGCGGAATGAGCAGTTCTTC
j_gene: TRBJ2-1
abundance: NA
d_gene: NA
v_gene: TRBV30

CDR3aa: CASSISQVNYGYTF
CDR3nt: TGTGCCAGCAGTATAAGCCAGGTTAACTATGGCTACACCTTC
j_gene: TRBJ1-2
abundance: NA
d_gene: NA
v_gene: TRBV28

CDR3aa: CASRSGEETQYF
CDR3nt: TGTGCCAGCAGGTCAGGGGAAGAGACCCAGTACTTC
j_gene: TRBJ2-5
abundance: few
d_gene: NA
v_gene: TRBV13

CDR3aa: CASSLTGTGNTIYF
CDR3nt: TGCGCCAGCAGCTTGACCGGGACAGGAAACACCATATATTTT
j_gene: TRBJ1-3
abundance: NA
d_gene: NA
v_gene: TRBV5-1

CDR3aa: CASSLNGLGIDNEQFF
CDR3nt: TGCGCCAGCAGTTTGAATGGGCTGGGGATTGACAATGAGCAGTTCTTC
j_gene: TRBJ2-1
abundance: NA
d_gene: NA
v_gene: TRBV5-1

CDR3aa: CASSLGTGEETQYF
CDR3nt: TGTGCCAGCAGCTTAGGGACAGGGGAGGAGACCCAGTACTTC
j_gene: TRBJ2-5
abundance: NA
d_gene: TRBD1
v_gene: TRBV7-6

CDR3aa: CASSLQGGYEQYF
CDR3nt: TGTGCCAGCAGCTTGCAGGGCGGCTACGAGCAGTACTTC
j_gene: TRBJ2-7
abundance: NA
d_gene: NA
v_gene: TRBV5-5

CDR3aa: CASSFLLEGTQYF
CDR3nt: TGTGCCAGCAGCTTTCTCCTAGAGGGGACCCAGTACTTC
j_gene: TRBJ2-5
abundance: NA
d_gene: NA
v_gene: TRBV7-9

CDR3aa: CASSLPGGYEQYF
CDR3nt: TGTGCCAGCAGCTTACCAGGGGGCTACGAGCAGTACTTC
j_gene: TRBJ2-7
abundance: NA
d_gene: TRBD1
v_gene: TRBV7-9

CDR3aa: CASSQVAGMYNEQFF
CDR3nt: TGTGCCAGCAGTCAAGTAGCGGGTATGTACAATGAGCAGTTCTTC
j_gene: TRBJ2-1
abundance: NA
d_gene: TRBD2
v_gene: TRBV27

CDR3aa: CASSQEARGNTEAFF
CDR3nt: TGCGCCAGCAGCCAAGAGGCCAGGGGGAACACTGAAGCTTTCTTT
j_gene: TRBJ1-1
abundance: NA
d_gene: NA
v_gene: TRBV4-3

CDR3aa: CASSLDRSSTGELFF
CDR3nt: TGTGCCAGCAGCTTGGACAGGTCATCCACCGGGGAGCTGTTTTTT
j_gene: TRBJ2-2
abundance: NA
d_gene: TRBD1
v_gene: TRBV7-2

CDR3aa: CASSLGGRATFSPYNEQFF
CDR3nt: TGTGCCAGCAGCTTAGGAGGGCGGGCTACCTTCAGCCCATACAATGAGCAGTTCTTC
j_gene: TRBJ2-1
abundance: NA
d_gene: NA
v_gene: TRBV7-3

CDR3aa: CAGGLAGPYNEQFF
CDR3nt: TGTGCCGGCGGGCTAGCGGGGCCCTACAATGAGCAGTTCTTC
j_gene: TRBJ2-1
abundance: NA
d_gene: TRBD2
v_gene: TRBV28

CDR3aa: CASSPRVGGGSYEQYF
CDR3nt: TGTGCCAGCAGCCCCCGTGTGGGGGGGGGCTCCTACGAGCAGTACTTC
j_gene: TRBJ2-7
abundance: NA
d_gene: TRBD2
v_gene: TRBV5-4

CDR3aa: CASSLGGVATIYF
CDR3nt: TGTGCCAGCAGCTTGGGAGGCGTCGCCACCATATATTTT
j_gene: TRBJ1-3
abundance: NA
d_gene: NA
v_gene: TRBV5-6

CDR3aa: CAWSRPRAPVYEQYF
CDR3nt: TGTGCCTGGAGTCGACCCAGGGCGCCAGTCTACGAGCAGTACTTC
j_gene: TRBJ2-7
abundance: NA
d_gene: NA
v_gene: TRBV30

CDR3aa: CASSLAVWHRSYEQYF
CDR3nt: TGTGCCAGCAGCTTAGCAGTTTGGCACAGGAGCTACGAGCAGTACTTC
j_gene: TRBJ2-7
abundance: NA
d_gene: NA
v_gene: TRBV7-9

CDR3aa: CSVEGDETYEQYF
CDR3nt: TGCAGCGTTGAAGGAGACGAGACCTACGAGCAGTACTTC
j_gene: TRBJ2-7
abundance: NA
d_gene: NA
v_gene: TRBV29-1

CDR3aa: CASSSGYSGRLNEQFF
CDR3nt: TGTGCCAGCAGTTCCGGTTATAGCGGGAGACTCAATGAGCAGTTCTTC
j_gene: TRBJ2-1
abundance: NA
d_gene: TRBD2
v_gene: TRBV28

CDR3aa: CASARWLAEQYF
CDR3nt: TGTGCCAGCGCCAGGTGGCTGGCCGAGCAGTACTTC
j_gene: TRBJ2-7
abundance: NA
d_gene: NA
v_gene: TRBV5-8

CDR3aa: CASKMTGPGELFF
CDR3nt: TGTGCCAGCAAGATGACAGGGCCCGGGGAGCTGTTTTTT
j_gene: TRBJ2-2
abundance: NA
d_gene: TRBD1
v_gene: TRBV27

CDR3aa: CASSLDPSTVEAFF
CDR3nt: TGTGCCAGCAGCTTAGACCCCTCGACAGTTGAAGCTTTCTTT
j_gene: TRBJ1-1
abundance: NA
d_gene: NA
v_gene: TRBV7-8

CDR3aa: CAWSVQRGFQETQYF
CDR3nt: TGTGCCTGGAGTGTTCAGCGGGGATTCCAAGAGACCCAGTACTTC
j_gene: TRBJ2-5
abundance: NA
d_gene: TRBD2
v_gene: TRBV30

CDR3aa: CASSVASGGDTDTQYF
CDR3nt: TGTGCCAGCAGTGTGGCAAGCGGGGGGGACACAGATACGCAGTATTTT
j_gene: TRBJ2-3
abundance: NA
d_gene: TRBD2
v_gene: TRBV2

CDR3aa: CASSESGTSYEQYF
CDR3nt: TGTGCCAGCAGTGAATCGGGTACCTCCTACGAGCAGTACTTC
j_gene: TRBJ2-7
abundance: NA
d_gene: NA
v_gene: TRBV2

CDR3aa: CASSPRQHRYEQYF
CDR3nt: TGTGCCAGCAGCCCAAGGCAGCACCGCTACGAGCAGTACTTC
j_gene: TRBJ2-7
abundance: NA
d_gene: NA
v_gene: TRBV14

CDR3aa: CASSLFSGLETQYF
CDR3nt: TGTGCCAGCAGCTTATTTTCGGGGCTAGAGACCCAGTACTTC
j_gene: TRBJ2-5
abundance: NA
d_gene: NA
v_gene: TRBV7-9

CDR3aa: CASSKLRGSTDTQYF
CDR3nt: TGTGCCAGCAGTAAACTCAGGGGAAGCACAGATACGCAGTATTTT
j_gene: TRBJ2-3
abundance: NA
d_gene: NA
v_gene: TRBV6-5

CDR3aa: CSVRTGDNYEQYF
CDR3nt: TGCAGCGTTCGGACAGGGGACAACTACGAGCAGTACTTC
j_gene: TRBJ2-7
abundance: NA
d_gene: TRBD1
v_gene: TRBV29-1

CDR3aa: CSGNGNQPQHF
CDR3nt: TGCAGTGGTAACGGGAATCAGCCCCAGCATTTT
j_gene: TRBJ1-5
abundance: NA
d_gene: NA
v_gene: TRBV20-1

CDR3aa: CASRISGSDEQYF
CDR3nt: TGTGCCAGCAGGATTAGCGGGAGTGATGAGCAGTACTTC
j_gene: TRBJ2-7
abundance: NA
d_gene: TRBD2
v_gene: TRBV27

CDR3aa: CASGAPGTRFAEAFF
CDR3nt: TGTGCTAGTGGAGCACCCGGGACAAGGTTTGCTGAAGCTTTCTTT
j_gene: TRBJ1-1
abundance: NA
d_gene: NA
v_gene: TRBV12-5

CDR3aa: CASSEDYGLPHEQFF
CDR3nt: TGTGCCAGCAGTGAAGACTACGGCCTCCCCCATGAGCAGTTCTTC
j_gene: TRBJ2-1
abundance: NA
d_gene: NA
v_gene: TRBV2

CDR3aa: CASSYGQGYNQPQHF
CDR3nt: TGTGCCAGCAGTTACGGGCAGGGTTACAATCAGCCCCAGCATTTT
j_gene: TRBJ1-5
abundance: NA
d_gene: NA
v_gene: TRBV6-5

CDR3aa: CASSELTYNEQFF
CDR3nt: TGTGCCAGCAGTGAACTTACCTACAATGAGCAGTTCTTC
j_gene: TRBJ2-1
abundance: NA
d_gene: NA
v_gene: TRBV6-1

CDR3aa: CASSLENQPQHF
CDR3nt: TGTGCCAGCAGCTTGGAAAATCAGCCCCAGCATTTT
j_gene: TRBJ1-5
abundance: NA
d_gene: NA
v_gene: TRBV5-5

CDR3aa: CASSLAVANYEQYF
CDR3nt: TGTGCCAGCAGCTTAGCGGTCGCTAACTACGAGCAGTACTTC
j_gene: TRBJ2-7
abundance: NA
d_gene: NA
v_gene: TRBV7-8